A selection of T cell receptor beta chains follows, all from one sample in a study of T cell changes during pregnancy in multiple sclerosis. Sequencing used immunoSEQ multiplex PCR; TCRdb keeps in-frame clones, though not all of them. The top ten hold approximately 5.8% of the sample, which has 100,000 to 150,000 clones, approximately 93% seen once. The sequencing used peripheral blood, collected before pregnancy. These receptors all come from a female donor with multiple sclerosis, enrolled in a pregnancy study. CDR3s include the opening cysteine and the closing phenylalanine or tryptophan. D genes are given only for firm matches. Where a row states a size, it is once, few, many or the class of an expanded clone; other rows omit it.

D	V	size	J	CDR3	DNA
TRBD1	TRBV2	-	TRBJ1-5	CASSDGQGAGQPQHF	TGTGCCAGCAGTGATGGACAGGGGGCAGGTCAGCCCCAGCATTTT
-	TRBV7-9	-	TRBJ1-2	CASSPQGTYGYTF	TGTGCCAGCAGCCCACAGGGAACGTATGGCTACACCTTC
TRBD1	TRBV10-3	-	TRBJ2-6	CAISNRGGANVLTF	TGTGCCATCTCTAACAGGGGTGGGGCCAACGTCCTGACTTTC
-	TRBV5-1	few	TRBJ2-7	CASSLNAVSYEQYF	TGCGCCAGCAGCTTGAATGCGGTTTCCTACGAGCAGTACTTC
-	TRBV7-9	-	TRBJ2-2	CASSLARGANTGELFF	TGTGCCAGCAGCTTAGCTCGCGGGGCGAACACCGGGGAGCTGTTTTTT
TRBD1	TRBV19	-	TRBJ2-1	CASSNEDRVYNEQFF	TGTGCCAGTAGTAACGAGGACAGGGTCTACAATGAGCAGTTCTTC
TRBD1	TRBV6-1	-	TRBJ1-2	CASIPGTGRGYGYTF	TGTGCCAGCATTCCTGGGACAGGGAGGGGGTATGGCTACACCTTC
-	TRBV5-1	-	TRBJ1-5	CASSAGGGSQPQHF	TGCGCCAGCAGCGCCGGGGGTGGGTCTCAGCCCCAGCATTTT
TRBD1	TRBV13	-	TRBJ1-1	CASSGWDRAMTNTEAFF	TGTGCCAGCAGCGGATGGGACAGGGCCATGACAAACACTGAAGCTTTCTTT
TRBD1	TRBV6-6	-	TRBJ2-3	CASKGQSTDTQYF	TGTGCCAGCAAGGGACAGAGCACAGATACGCAGTATTTT
TRBD2	TRBV5-1	-	TRBJ2-1	CASSAGLLVAGGRNEQFF	TGCGCCAGCAGCGCCGGACTTTTGGTAGCGGGAGGAAGGAATGAGCAGTTCTTC
-	TRBV5-8	-	TRBJ1-2	CASSWETGQSGYTF	TGTGCCAGCAGCTGGGAGACAGGACAGAGCGGCTACACCTTC
TRBD1	TRBV27	medium-sized	TRBJ2-5	CASSIQGLQETQYF	TGTGCCAGCAGTATACAGGGGTTACAAGAGACCCAGTACTTC
-	TRBV5-6	once	TRBJ2-7	CASSLDRISEQYF	TGTGCCAGCAGCTTGGATAGAATATCCGAGCAGTACTTC
-	TRBV19	-	TRBJ1-1	CASSPSYSSNTEAFF	TGTGCCAGTAGTCCCTCATATAGCTCGAACACTGAAGCTTTCTTT
-	TRBV28	-	TRBJ2-7	CASSFGGGYEQYF	TGTGCCAGCAGTTTCGGGGGAGGCTACGAGCAGTACTTC
TRBD1	TRBV30	once	TRBJ2-7	CAWSRGTGPYEQYF	TGTGCCTGGTCCCGCGGGACAGGGCCCTACGAGCAGTACTTC
TRBD1	TRBV7-9	-	TRBJ2-5	CASSSPLDRGGQETQYF	TGTGCCAGCAGCTCCCCCCTGGACAGGGGCGGTCAAGAGACCCAGTACTTC
TRBD2	TRBV9	-	TRBJ2-3	CASSVDSGRAPDTQYF	TGTGCCAGCAGCGTAGATAGCGGGAGGGCCCCAGATACGCAGTATTTT
TRBD1	TRBV27	-	TRBJ2-5	CASTWTGRDVETQYF	TGTGCCAGCACCTGGACAGGTCGAGATGTGGAGACCCAGTACTTC
-	TRBV11-1	-	TRBJ2-6	CASSLGTAVLTF	TGTGCCAGCAGCTTAGGGACAGCAGTCCTGACTTTC
TRBD2	TRBV4-1	-	TRBJ2-7	CASSQETLAGGYEQYF	TGCGCCAGCAGCCAAGAGACCCTAGCGGGGGGTTACGAGCAGTACTTC
-	TRBV7-3	-	TRBJ2-1	CASSLRTADNEQFF	TGTGCCAGCAGCTTAAGGACAGCCGACAATGAGCAGTTCTTC
TRBD1	TRBV19	-	TRBJ1-5	CASSAGTGNGNQPQHF	TGTGCCAGTAGTGCCGGGACAGGGAATGGCAATCAGCCCCAGCATTTT
TRBD2	TRBV10-3	-	TRBJ2-7	CAISAGGSYYEQYF	TGTGCCATCAGTGCCGGCGGGAGCTACTACGAGCAGTACTTC
-	TRBV14	-	TRBJ2-1	CASSQALGNEQFF	TGTGCCAGCAGCCAAGCACTCGGGAATGAGCAGTTCTTC
TRBD2	TRBV30	-	TRBJ2-1	CAWSVGLAGHNEQFF	TGTGCCTGGAGTGTTGGACTAGCGGGGCACAATGAGCAGTTCTTC
-	TRBV4-1	-	TRBJ1-2	CASSRTVRTYGYTF	TGCGCCAGCAGCAGGACAGTACGGACCTATGGCTACACCTTC
TRBD1	TRBV10-3	-	TRBJ2-7	CAISDGDRGFSEQYF	TGTGCCATCAGTGATGGGGACAGGGGTTTCAGCGAGCAGTACTTC
-	TRBV6-1	-	TRBJ2-3	CASIWDLTDTQYF	TGTGCCAGCATCTGGGACTTGACAGATACGCAGTATTTT
TRBD1	TRBV10-3	-	TRBJ1-5	CASDRGLGNQPQHF	TGTGCCTCTGACAGGGGTTTGGGCAATCAGCCCCAGCATTTT
-	TRBV7-9	-	TRBJ1-2	CASSPLNYGYTF	TGTGCCAGCAGCCCGTTAAACTATGGCTACACCTTC
TRBD1	TRBV2	-	TRBJ1-2	CASSEGQRFRYTF	TGTGCCAGCAGTGAGGGACAGAGGTTCCGCTACACCTTC
-	TRBV6-4	-	TRBJ2-4	CASSDGRGAKNIQYF	TGTGCCAGCAGTGACGGGAGAGGCGCCAAAAACATTCAGTACTTC
-	TRBV19	-	TRBJ1-5	CASSISFSGAQHF	TGTGCCAGTAGTATATCTTTCTCGGGGGCCCAGCATTTT
TRBD1	TRBV7-9	-	TRBJ2-3	CASSHDRVSTDTQYF	TGTGCCAGCAGTCATGACAGGGTATCGACAGATACGCAGTATTTT
-	TRBV5-6	-	TRBJ1-4	CASSSTRGGEKLFF	TGTGCCAGCAGCTCAACCCGAGGCGGGGAAAAACTGTTTTTT
-	TRBV28	-	TRBJ1-2	CASSLSRGYTF	TGTGCCAGCAGTCTGTCCCGTGGCTACACCTTC
-	TRBV4-2	-	TRBJ2-1	CASSQESRDGEQFF	TGTGCCAGCAGCCAAGAAAGCAGGGATGGCGAGCAGTTCTTC
TRBD2	TRBV11-2	-	TRBJ2-3	CASSLDLAGGVDTQYF	TGTGCCAGCAGCTTAGACCTAGCGGGAGGAGTAGATACGCAGTATTTT
-	TRBV18	once	TRBJ2-5	CASSKDRSQGETQYF	TGTGCCAGCTCAAAAGACAGATCTCAGGGGGAGACCCAGTACTTC
TRBD2	TRBV28	-	TRBJ2-5	CASTTRGGRETQYF	TGTGCCAGCACTACTAGGGGAGGGCGAGAGACCCAGTACTTC
TRBD2	TRBV5-6	-	TRBJ2-1	CASSQRRLAGLFPYNEQFF	TGTGCCAGCAGCCAGAGGCGACTAGCGGGATTGTTCCCCTACAATGAGCAGTTCTTC
-	TRBV5-8	-	TRBJ1-4	CASSFIGEKLFF	TGTGCCAGCAGCTTTATCGGTGAAAAACTGTTTTTT
-	TRBV2	-	TRBJ1-5	CASSEDAGVLNQPQHF	TGTGCCAGCAGTGAAGACGCGGGGGTCCTCAATCAGCCCCAGCATTTT